The 8 T cell receptor beta chains reported below all come from one sample, sequenced in a study of T cell responses to AZD1222 COVID-19 vaccine. Measured with immunoSEQ multiplex PCR; TCRdb has only the in-frame clones, and not every one. The sample consists of roughly 120,000 clones, 65% to 90% of them appearing once. The sample in question was peripheral blood, obtained on day 0 of AZD1222 vaccination. These receptors were obtained from an adult in good health.

The genes are TRBV5-1 and TRBJ1-6; 7 bases are a match to TRBD1. This CDR3 is 16 amino acids long. CDR1 is SGHRS and CDR2 is YFSETQ in the germline V gene. Trimming removed 0 bases from V and 7 bases from J; junction bases left unmatched: 7. CDR3 sequence reads: CASSLGDSKGNSPLHF. As DNA, the CDR3 is TGCGCCAGCAGCTTGGGGGACAGTAAAGGAAATTCACCCCTCCACTTT.

The sample holds a few counts of this clone. The chain joins TRBV4-1 to TRBJ1-3; D might be TRBD1 (5 bases). This CDR3 is 19 amino acids long. The V end was cut by 4 bases, the J end by 4 bases, with 26 bases between. Germline CDR1 MGHRA, CDR2 YSYEKL. The CDR3 is CASSPSHLSGARGGNTIYF. DNA for the CDR3: TGCGCCAGCAGCCCCAGTCACCTTAGTGGGGCTCGGGGGGGAAACACCATATATTTT.

The chain is built from TRBV5-4 and TRBJ2-1; 9 nucleotides agree with TRBD2. After removal of 3 bases from V and 9 bases from J, the junction contained 7 bases not matched to a gene. The CDR3 sequence is 14 residues long. Germline lookup yields CDR1 SGHNT and CDR2 YYREEE (reference sequence). DNA of the CDR3: TGTGCCAGCAGCTCTTTTGCGGGAGGGGTTGAGCAGTTCTTC. This codes for CASSSFAGGVEQFF. The full variable domain, completed using reference TRBV5-4 and TRBJ2-1, is ETGVTQSPTHLIKTRGQQVTLRCSSQSGHNTVSWYQQALGQGPQFIFQYYREEENGRGNFPPRFSGLQFPNYSSELNVNALELDDSALYLCASSSFAGGVEQFFGPGTRLTVL.

This clone was seen only once. V and J are TRBV19 and TRBJ1-3; unclear D gene. The CDR3 is 13 residues long. Trimming left V 5 bases short and J 2 bases short, with 7 bases between. Germline V CDR1 and CDR2: LNHDA, SQIVND (reference sequence). CDR3 sequence (DNA): TGTGCCAGTAGTCGGCGAGCTGGAAACACCATATATTTT. Residues: CASSRRAGNTIYF.

This clone was seen more than once but under ten times. The genes are TRBV7-2 and TRBJ2-3, with TRBD2 matching 8 bases. Trimming took 5 bases from V and 0 from J; bases not matched to a gene: 13. Germline V CDR1 and CDR2: SGHTA, FQGNSA. CDR3 length: 18 residues. CDR3 sequence reads: CASSIPEGGGTSTDTQYF. For the CDR3, the DNA is TGTGCCAGCAGCATCCCAGAGGGCGGGGGGACTAGCACAGATACGCAGTATTTT.

The rearrangement joins TRBV5-1 to TRBJ2-2, with 8 nucleotides matching TRBD2. The CDR3 has 14 residues. J was trimmed by 5 bases and V by 3 bases; bases with no gene match: 3. CDR1 SGHRS and CDR2 YFSETQ come from the germline V gene. The CDR3 loop is CASSSSGGTGELFF. In DNA form, the CDR3 reads TGCGCCAGCAGCTCCTCGGGGGGGACCGGGGAGCTGTTTTTT.

The V gene is TRBV28, the J gene TRBJ1-5; no definite D call. The CDR3 loop spans 14 amino acids. Germline CDR1 and CDR2: MDHEN and SYDVKM. V lost 3 bases, J lost 6 bases, and 12 bases lay in between. CDR3 DNA sequence: TGTGCCAGCAGTTTTCGTGGGGTGACTCAGCCCCAGCATTTT. Protein: CASSFRGVTQPQHF.

V usage is TRBV6-2 or TRBV6-3 and J usage is TRBJ1-1; 7 bases agree with TRBD1. Germline CDR1 is MNHEY and CDR2 is SVGEGT. The CDR3 has 13 residues. The V and J ends lost 4 bases and 5 bases, in that order; junction bases with no gene match: 4. The CDR3 DNA is TGTGCCAGCAGTTTAGGGGGCAGAACTGAAGCTTTCTTT. Translating it yields CASSLGGRTEAFF.